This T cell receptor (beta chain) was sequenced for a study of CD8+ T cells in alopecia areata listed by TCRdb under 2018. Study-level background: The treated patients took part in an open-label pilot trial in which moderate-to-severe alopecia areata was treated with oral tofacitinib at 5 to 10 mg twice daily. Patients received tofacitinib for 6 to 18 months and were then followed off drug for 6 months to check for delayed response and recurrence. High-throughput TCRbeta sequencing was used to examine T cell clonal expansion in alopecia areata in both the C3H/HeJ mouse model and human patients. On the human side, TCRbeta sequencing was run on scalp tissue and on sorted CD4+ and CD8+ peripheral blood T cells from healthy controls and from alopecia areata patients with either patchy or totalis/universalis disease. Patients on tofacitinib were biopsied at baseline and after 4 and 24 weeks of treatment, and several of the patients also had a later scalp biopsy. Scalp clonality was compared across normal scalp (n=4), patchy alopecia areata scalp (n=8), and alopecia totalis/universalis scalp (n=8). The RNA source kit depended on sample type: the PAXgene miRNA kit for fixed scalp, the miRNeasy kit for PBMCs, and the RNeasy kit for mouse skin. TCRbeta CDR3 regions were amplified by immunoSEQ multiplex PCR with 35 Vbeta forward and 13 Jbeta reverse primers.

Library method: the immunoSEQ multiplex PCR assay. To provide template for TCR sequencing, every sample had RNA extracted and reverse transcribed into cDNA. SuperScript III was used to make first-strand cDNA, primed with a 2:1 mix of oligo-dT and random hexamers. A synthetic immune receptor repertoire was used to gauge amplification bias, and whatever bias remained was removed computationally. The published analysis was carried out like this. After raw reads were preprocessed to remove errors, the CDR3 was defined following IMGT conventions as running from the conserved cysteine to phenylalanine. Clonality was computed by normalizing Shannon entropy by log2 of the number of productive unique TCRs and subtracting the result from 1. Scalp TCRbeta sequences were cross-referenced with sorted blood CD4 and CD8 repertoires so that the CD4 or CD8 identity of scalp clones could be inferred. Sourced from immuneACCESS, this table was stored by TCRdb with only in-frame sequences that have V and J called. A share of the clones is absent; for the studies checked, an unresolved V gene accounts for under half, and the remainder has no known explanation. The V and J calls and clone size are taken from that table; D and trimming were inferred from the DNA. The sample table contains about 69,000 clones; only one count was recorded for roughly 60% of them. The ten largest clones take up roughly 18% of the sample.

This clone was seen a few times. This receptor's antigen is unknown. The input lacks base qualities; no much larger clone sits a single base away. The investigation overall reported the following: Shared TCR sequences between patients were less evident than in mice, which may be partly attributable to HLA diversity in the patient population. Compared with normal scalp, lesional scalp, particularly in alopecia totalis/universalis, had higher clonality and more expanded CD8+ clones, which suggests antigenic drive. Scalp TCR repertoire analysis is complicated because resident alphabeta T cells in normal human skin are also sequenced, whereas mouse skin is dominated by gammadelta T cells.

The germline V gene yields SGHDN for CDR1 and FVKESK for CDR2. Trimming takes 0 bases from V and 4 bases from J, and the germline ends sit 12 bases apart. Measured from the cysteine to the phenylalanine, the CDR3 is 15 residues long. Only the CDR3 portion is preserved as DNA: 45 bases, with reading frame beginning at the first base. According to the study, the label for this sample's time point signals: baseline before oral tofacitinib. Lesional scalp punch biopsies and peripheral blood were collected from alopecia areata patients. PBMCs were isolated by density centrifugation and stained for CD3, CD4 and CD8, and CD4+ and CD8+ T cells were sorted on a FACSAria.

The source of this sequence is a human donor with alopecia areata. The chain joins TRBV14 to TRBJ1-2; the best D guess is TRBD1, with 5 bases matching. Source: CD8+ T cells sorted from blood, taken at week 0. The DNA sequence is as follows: TGTGCCAGCAGCCAAGATGTGGGGGACGGCTATGGCTACACCTTC. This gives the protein CASSQDVGDGYGYTF.